The entry that follows covers one T cell receptor (beta chain) sequence. Its antigen is not known. A read error may produce the germline difference seen at one junction end. This sample was taken from a study of tumor and adjacent non-tumor tissue in lung cancer. Study observations and caveats: Normal lung showed higher cumulative top 100 clone frequency than tumor.

Germline V CDR1 and CDR2: SGHAT, FQNNGV. This CDR3 contains 15 residues. No cell sorting was done before RNA was extracted from the tissue. Chemotherapy-naive patients with new lung cancer underwent thoracic surgery in China, August–November 2014. TCRbeta libraries were built with three rounds of nested PCR, modified from ARM-PCR. One entry per CDR3 protein, called by TCRdb with MiXCR from the multiplex PCR reads. The table shows approximately 110,000 distinct CDR3 sequences, with roughly 77% occurring only once. Specimen: lung tumor tissue. The TCR comes from a woman aged 60 to 75 with non-small cell lung cancer. The chain carries TRBV11-2 and TRBJ2-3, with D perhaps TRBD1 or TRBD2 (5 bases each). CDR3 protein: CASSPGTEVSDTHYF. As DNA, the CDR3 is TGTGCCAGCAGCCCTGGGACCGAGGTTTCAGATACGCACTATTTT.